Listed here are 21 T cell receptor beta chains from one sample, sequenced in a study of molecular identifiers for immune sequencing clone quantification. TCRdb ran MiXCR on the PCR reads and lists one entry per CDR3 protein. This table holds about 32,000 distinct CDR3 sequences, approximately 19% found once. The material sequenced was naive CD8+ T cells from blood, with Jurkat cell RNA spiked in. Subset given: FACS-sorted CD8+CD4-CCR7+CD45RA+ naive T cells. These receptor sequences come from a human donor in good health. Some libraries in this study had Jurkat cell RNA spiked in.

In this sample, this clonotype turned up many times. The CDR3 spells CASSKWTGDSTEAFF. DNA of the CDR3: TGTGCCAGCAGCAAATGGACAGGGGATTCGACTGAAGCTTTCTTT. This rearrangement joins TRBV27 to TRBJ1-1; 9 positions match TRBD1. In germline, CDR1 is MNHEY, CDR2 SMNVEV (reference sequence). The CDR3 length is 15 residues. V was clipped by 6 bases and J by 5 bases; unmatched bases: 10.

This clonotype was observed a handful of times. The chain combines TRBV12-3 or TRBV12-4 with TRBJ2-5, with D possibly being TRBD2 (7 bases). V lost 4 bases and J lost 2, with 17 bases in between. The CDR3 consists of 16 residues. The CDR3 nucleotides read TGTGCCAGCAGTTCTAGGGGGGGGAGGTCTCAAGAGACCCAGTACTTC. Translating gives CASSSRGGRSQETQYF.

The CDR3 sequence is CASSEGGVGRQPQHF. The CDR3 coding sequence is TGTGCCAGCAGTGAAGGGGGGGTCGGCCGTCAGCCCCAGCATTTT. The chain joins TRBV2 to TRBJ1-5; D might be TRBD1 (5 bases). Germline CDR1 reads SNHLY; CDR2 reads FYNNEI. The CDR3 is 15 amino acids. Trimming left V 1 base short and J 6 bases short, with 13 bases between.

This clonotype was observed many times. The chain couples TRBV27 to TRBJ2-6; either TRBD1 or TRBD2 may supply D (6 bases each). Trimming removed 3 bases at V and 1 base at J, with 10 bases between. Germline-derived CDR1 and CDR2 are MNHEY and SMNVEV (reference sequence). The CDR3 consists of 16 residues. The CDR3 protein is CASSFRGGSGANVLTF. Written as DNA, the CDR3 is TGTGCCAGCAGTTTCCGAGGGGGGTCTGGGGCCAACGTCCTGACTTTC.

In this sample, this clonotype turned up a few times. A much larger clone lies one base from this, so it may be a read error. The rearrangement uses TRBV27 and TRBJ2-7, with 9 bases fitting TRBD2. This CDR3 contains 14 residues. The germline V gene has CDR1 MNHEY and CDR2 SMNVEV (reference sequence). J gave up 6 bases and V 5 bases, and 8 bases lay outside the gene matches. CDR3 sequence: CASSPGLATCEQYF. In DNA form, the CDR3 reads TGTGCCAGCAGTCCGGGACTAGCTACCTGCGAGCAGTACTTC.

This clonotype was seen repeatedly, ten times or more. This chain uses TRBV7-8 with TRBJ2-5; the match to TRBD2 covers 7 bases. Germline loops: CDR1 SGHVS, CDR2 FQNEAQ. This CDR3 spans 15 amino acids. Trimming at V came to 5 bases and at J to 1 base, leaving 7 bases not matched to a gene. The CDR3 region has the DNA TGTGCCAGCAGCCCCTGGGAGGGCGCCCAAGAGACCCAGTACTTC. It translates to CASSPWEGAQETQYF.

In its sample, this clonotype was seen many times. This chain connects TRBV27 to TRBJ2-7; 13 nucleotides align to TRBD2. The V gene end was trimmed by 4 bases and the J gene end by 4 bases; junction bases not matched to a gene: 4. In germline, CDR1 is MNHEY, CDR2 SMNVEV (reference sequence). This CDR3 comprises 15 residues. The CDR3 is CASSSGLAGAYEQYF. CDR3 bases: TGTGCCAGCAGTTCCGGACTAGCGGGAGCTTACGAGCAGTACTTC.

CDR3 in amino acids: CSVWPGGNTEAFF. The CDR3, as DNA: TGCAGCGTTTGGCCTGGCGGTAACACTGAAGCTTTCTTT. V gene TRBV29-1 combines with J gene TRBJ1-1; D is unclear. CDR1 SQVTM and CDR2 ANQGSEA come from the germline V gene. The CDR3 has 13 amino acids. V lost 5 bases, J lost 2 bases, and 12 bases lay in between.

The V call is TRBV19, the J call TRBJ2-1; TRBD2 might be the D (6 bases). CDR3 length: 14 residues. Germline V lookup: CDR1 LNHDA, CDR2 SQIVND (reference sequence). Trimming removed 5 bases from V and 4 bases from J, with 12 bases in between. CDR3 protein: CASSVASEYNEQFF. The CDR3 DNA sequence: TGTGCCAGTAGTGTCGCTAGCGAATACAATGAGCAGTTCTTC.

This chain joins TRBV6-2 or TRBV6-3 and TRBJ2-2; D tentatively fits TRBD1 or TRBD2 (6 bases each). The germline V gene encodes CDR1 MNHEY and CDR2 SVGEGT. The CDR3 consists of 17 residues. The germline V and J ends were trimmed by 3 bases and 0 bases, with 14 bases remaining between them. The CDR3 here is CASSYSWGASNTGELFF. As DNA, the CDR3 is TGTGCCAGCAGTTATTCCTGGGGGGCATCGAACACCGGGGAGCTGTTTTTT.

This chain joins TRBV6-2 or TRBV6-3 and TRBJ2-1; TRBD2 matches 13 bases. Germline V gene sequence: CDR1 MNHEY, CDR2 SVGEGT. The CDR3 runs to 15 residues. V was clipped by 5 bases and J by 5 bases; unmatched bases: 3. CDR3 in DNA: TGTGCCAGCAGTGGACTAGCGGGGGTTAACAATGAGCAGTTCTTC. Translating it yields CASSGLAGVNNEQFF.

This clonotype showed up just a few times. CDR3 in amino acids: CASSEITFSTDTQYF. In DNA, the CDR3 is TGTGCCAGCAGTGAGATCACCTTTAGCACAGATACGCAGTATTTT. The chain uses TRBV12-3 or TRBV12-4 and TRBJ2-3, with unresolved D. V was pared by 5 bases and J by 0 bases, with 12 bases between. The CDR3 contains 15 residues.

This clonotype showed up many times. The genes are TRBV6-6 and TRBJ1-4, with 9 bases lining up with TRBD1. Germline V gives CDR1 MNHNY, CDR2 SVGAGI (reference sequence). The CDR3 length is 14 residues. V lost 7 bases, J lost 8 bases, and 8 bases stayed unmatched. DNA for the CDR3: TGTGCCAGCATTGAACAGGGGGCGGAGGAAAAACTGTTTTTT. Amino acids: CASIEQGAEEKLFF.

The chain links TRBV4-3 to TRBJ1-2; 7 bases are shared with TRBD1. V lost 0 bases and J lost 4; bases outside the gene matches: 2. The CDR3 extends over 14 amino acids. Germline V CDR1 and CDR2: LGHNA, YSLEER. CDR3: CASSQDRGSYGYTF. In DNA form, the CDR3 reads TGCGCCAGCAGCCAAGACAGGGGGAGCTATGGCTACACCTTC.

This clonotype was found many times. This sequence joins TRBV20-1 and TRBJ2-7, with D hard to call. Germline-derived CDR1 and CDR2 are DFQATT and SNEGSKA (reference sequence). V was cut by 4 bases and J by 6 bases, with 10 bases left in between. This CDR3 spans 11 amino acids. The CDR3 spells CSAIRAGEQYF. The CDR3 nucleotides read TGCAGTGCTATTAGGGCCGGCGAGCAGTACTTC.

This clonotype was observed at least ten times. The rearrangement links TRBV5-1 to TRBJ2-5; D is unclear. CDR3 size: 12 residues. Germline V gives CDR1 SGHRS, CDR2 YFSETQ. The V end lost 3 bases, the J end lost 0 bases, and 3 bases lay between the germline ends. The CDR3 is CASSWDQETQYF. CDR3 DNA sequence: TGCGCCAGCAGCTGGGACCAAGAGACCCAGTACTTC.

This chain joins TRBV7-9 and TRBJ2-1, with TRBD2 as a possible D gene (6 bases). There are 15 residues in the CDR3. Deletions cut 5 bases from V and 6 bases from J, with 17 bases between. Germline V gives CDR1 SEHNR, CDR2 FQNEAQ (reference sequence). This CDR3 reads CASSRLEGTRNEQFF. For the CDR3, the DNA is TGTGCCAGCAGCCGACTTGAAGGGACTCGCAATGAGCAGTTCTTC. Full variable domain (outside the CDR3, taken from reference TRBV7-9 and TRBJ2-1): DTGVSQNPRHKITKRGQNVTFRCDPISEHNRLYWYRQTLGQGPEFLTYFQNEAQLEKSRLLSDRFSAERPKGSFSTLEIQRTEQGDSAMYLCASSRLEGTRNEQFFGPGTRLTVL.

As concerns this clonotype: One end of the junction fails to match germline, which may point to a read error. The rearrangement links TRBV12-3 or TRBV12-4 to TRBJ2-2, with 11 bases lining up with TRBD1. The CDR3 spans 19 residues. The CDR3 nucleotides are TGTGCCACCAGTCCGGGGACAGGGGGGCTCTTCGAGAACACCGGGGAGCTGTTTTTT. Amino acid sequence: CATSPGTGGLFENTGELFF.

In this sample, this clonotype is medium-sized. The chain carries TRBV25-1 and TRBJ2-6; D gene uncertain. V was shortened by 2 bases and J by 2 bases, with 1 base between the two germline ends. The CDR3 covers 13 residues. CDR1 and CDR2 from the germline V gene are MGHDK and SYGVNS. CDR3 residues: CASSEAGANVLTF. For the CDR3, the DNA is TGTGCCAGCAGTGAAGCTGGGGCCAACGTCCTGACTTTC.

This clonotype was seen more than once but under ten times. The chain joins TRBV9 to TRBJ2-6; tentatively, D is TRBD1 or TRBD2 (5 bases each). Trimming stripped 3 bases from V and 4 bases from J, with 8 bases between. This CDR3 is built from 14 residues. CDR1 SGDLS and CDR2 YYNGEE come from the germline V gene. The CDR3 here is CASSGGLGANVLTF. The CDR3, as DNA: TGTGCCAGCAGCGGGGGGTTAGGGGCCAACGTCCTGACTTTC. The full variable domain, rest sourced from reference TRBV9 and TRBJ2-6, is DSGVTQTPKHLITATGQRVTLRCSPRSGDLSVYWYQQSLDQGLQFLIQYYNGEERAKGNILERFSAQQFPDLHSELNLSSLELGDSALYFCASSGGLGANVLTFGAGSRLTVL.

The table lists this clonotype with many counts. The chain recombines TRBV3-1 with TRBJ2-5, with D perhaps TRBD1 or TRBD2 (6 bases each). CDR1 LGHDT and CDR2 YNNKEL come from the germline V gene (reference sequence). V lost 0 bases to trimming and J lost 5 bases, with 13 bases between them. The CDR3 runs 15 residues. DNA of the CDR3: TGTGCCAGCAGCCAAGATTTAGGGGGGATGGAGACCCAGTACTTC. Residues: CASSQDLGGMETQYF.